Reported below is one T cell receptor (beta chain). Its antigen is unknown. This specimen comes from a study of graft-versus-host responses after intestinal transplantation. Produced via immunoSEQ multiplex PCR; TCRdb's table is partial and in-frame only. This sample yields 78,000 or so clones, of which roughly 91% are seen a single time; under 9.5% belongs to the top ten. The CDR3 extends over 12 amino acids. The V gene lost 2 bases and the J gene lost 10 bases, with 11 bases spanning the gap. CDR1 MNHNS and CDR2 SASEGT come from the germline V gene. The sample in question was unstimulated CD8+ T cells sorted from spleen or lymph node cells, obtained before transplant. J is TRBJ1-2 and V is TRBV6-1; D gene unclear. The sequence was collected from a human donor who was the organ donor for an intestinal transplant. The DNA for the CDR3 is TGTGCCAGCAGTGAACTTGAGCCGCACTACACCTTC. Translating it yields CASSELEPHYTF.